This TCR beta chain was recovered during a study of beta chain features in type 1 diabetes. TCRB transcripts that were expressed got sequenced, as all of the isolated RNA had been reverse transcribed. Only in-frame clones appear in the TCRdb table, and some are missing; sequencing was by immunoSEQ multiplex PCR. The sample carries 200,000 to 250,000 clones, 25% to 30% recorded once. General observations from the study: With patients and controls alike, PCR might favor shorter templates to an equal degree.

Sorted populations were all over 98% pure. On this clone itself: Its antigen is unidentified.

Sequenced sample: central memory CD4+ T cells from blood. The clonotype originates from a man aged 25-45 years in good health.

The CDR3 DNA reads TGTGCCAGCAGCTTTCGACAGGGTCGGAATGAGCAGTTCTTC. It specifies CASSFRQGRNEQFF. The rearrangement links TRBV7-2 to TRBJ2-1; 7 bases map to TRBD1. The V gene's germline CDR1 is SGHTA and CDR2 FQGNSA. CDR3 length equals 14 residues. Trimming took 3 bases from V and 7 from J; bases not matched to a gene: 6.